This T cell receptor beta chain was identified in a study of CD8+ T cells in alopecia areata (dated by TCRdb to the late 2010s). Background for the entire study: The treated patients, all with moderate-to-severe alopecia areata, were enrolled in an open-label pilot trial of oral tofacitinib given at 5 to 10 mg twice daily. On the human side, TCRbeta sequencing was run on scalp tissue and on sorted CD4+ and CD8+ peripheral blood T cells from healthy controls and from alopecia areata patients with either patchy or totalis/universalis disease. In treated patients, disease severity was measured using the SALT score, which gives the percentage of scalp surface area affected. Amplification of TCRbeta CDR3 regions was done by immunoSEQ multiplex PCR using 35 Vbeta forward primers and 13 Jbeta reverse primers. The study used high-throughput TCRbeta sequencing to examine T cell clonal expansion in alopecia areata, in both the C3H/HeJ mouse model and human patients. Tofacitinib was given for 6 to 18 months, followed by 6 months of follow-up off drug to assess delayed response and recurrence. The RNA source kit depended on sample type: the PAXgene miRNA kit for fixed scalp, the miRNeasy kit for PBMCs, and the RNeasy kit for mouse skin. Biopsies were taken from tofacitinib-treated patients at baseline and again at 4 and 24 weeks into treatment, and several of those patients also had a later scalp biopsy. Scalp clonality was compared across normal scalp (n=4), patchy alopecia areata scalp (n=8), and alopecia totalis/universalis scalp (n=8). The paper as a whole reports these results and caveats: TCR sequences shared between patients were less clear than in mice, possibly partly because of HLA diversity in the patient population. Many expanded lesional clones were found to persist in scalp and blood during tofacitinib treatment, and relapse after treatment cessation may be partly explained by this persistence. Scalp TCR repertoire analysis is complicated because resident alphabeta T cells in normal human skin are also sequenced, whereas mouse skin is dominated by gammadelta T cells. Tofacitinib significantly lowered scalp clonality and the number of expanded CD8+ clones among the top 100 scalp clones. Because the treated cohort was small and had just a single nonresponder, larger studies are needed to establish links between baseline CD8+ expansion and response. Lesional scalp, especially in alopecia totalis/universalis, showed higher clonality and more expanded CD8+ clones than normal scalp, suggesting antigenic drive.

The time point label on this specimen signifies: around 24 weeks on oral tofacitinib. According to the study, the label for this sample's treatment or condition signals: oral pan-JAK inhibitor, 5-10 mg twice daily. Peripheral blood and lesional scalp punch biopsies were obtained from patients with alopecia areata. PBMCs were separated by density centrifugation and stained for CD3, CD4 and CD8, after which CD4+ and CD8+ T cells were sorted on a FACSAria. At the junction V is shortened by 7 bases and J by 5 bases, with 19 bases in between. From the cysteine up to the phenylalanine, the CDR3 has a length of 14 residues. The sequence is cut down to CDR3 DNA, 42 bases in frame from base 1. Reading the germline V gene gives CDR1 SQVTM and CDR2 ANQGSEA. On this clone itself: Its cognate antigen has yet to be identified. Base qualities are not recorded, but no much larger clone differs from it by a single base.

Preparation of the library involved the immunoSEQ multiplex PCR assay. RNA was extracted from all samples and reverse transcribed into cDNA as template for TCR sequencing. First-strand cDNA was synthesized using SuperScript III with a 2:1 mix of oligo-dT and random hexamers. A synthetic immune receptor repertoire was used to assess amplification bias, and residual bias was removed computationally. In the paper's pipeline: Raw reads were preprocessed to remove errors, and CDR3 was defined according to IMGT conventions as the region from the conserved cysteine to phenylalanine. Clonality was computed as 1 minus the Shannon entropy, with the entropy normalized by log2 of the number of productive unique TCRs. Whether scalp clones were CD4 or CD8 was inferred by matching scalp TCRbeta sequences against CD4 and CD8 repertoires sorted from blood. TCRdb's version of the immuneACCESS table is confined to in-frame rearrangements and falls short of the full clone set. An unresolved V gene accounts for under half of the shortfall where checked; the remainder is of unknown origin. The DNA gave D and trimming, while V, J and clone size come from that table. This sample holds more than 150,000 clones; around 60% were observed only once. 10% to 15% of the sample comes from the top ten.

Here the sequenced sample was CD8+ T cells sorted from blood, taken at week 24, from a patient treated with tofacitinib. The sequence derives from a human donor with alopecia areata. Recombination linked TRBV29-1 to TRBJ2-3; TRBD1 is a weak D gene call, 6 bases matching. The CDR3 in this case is CSAVLGGPGDTQYF. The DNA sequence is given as TGCAGCGCCGTGCTAGGGGGACCGGGAGATACGCAGTATTTT.